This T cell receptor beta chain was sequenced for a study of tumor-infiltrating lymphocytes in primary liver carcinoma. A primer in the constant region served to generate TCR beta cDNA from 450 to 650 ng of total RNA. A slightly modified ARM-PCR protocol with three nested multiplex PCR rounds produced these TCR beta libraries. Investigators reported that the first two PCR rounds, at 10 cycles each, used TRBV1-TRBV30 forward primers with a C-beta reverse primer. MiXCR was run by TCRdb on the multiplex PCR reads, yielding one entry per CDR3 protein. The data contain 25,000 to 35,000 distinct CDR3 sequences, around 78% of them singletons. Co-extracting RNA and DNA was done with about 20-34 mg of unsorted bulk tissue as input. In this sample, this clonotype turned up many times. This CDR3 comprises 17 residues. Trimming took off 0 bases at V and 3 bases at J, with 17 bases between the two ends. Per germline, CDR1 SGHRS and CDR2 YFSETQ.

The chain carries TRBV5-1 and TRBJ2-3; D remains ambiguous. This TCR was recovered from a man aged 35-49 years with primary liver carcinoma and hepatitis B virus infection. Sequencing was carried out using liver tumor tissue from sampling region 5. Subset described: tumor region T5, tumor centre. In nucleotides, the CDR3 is TGCGCCAGCAGCTTGGAGGGTAGCCCAACCAAGACAGATACGCAGTATTTT. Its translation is CASSLEGSPTKTDTQYF.